This TCR delta chain is from a study of γδ T cells in repeated Plasmodium falciparum infection. Study information: Age- and gender-matched Australian children served as comparison for malaria-exposed Malian children. Whole-study results and caveats: The Malian cohort came from a small rural village of predominantly one ethnic group.

TCRdb reran clone calling via CATT on the multiplex PCR reads. This repertoire shows some 100,000 delta-chain clones, 1.4% found once; its top ten account for roughly 9.5%. Gammadelta T cells were flow-sorted from PBMC into Vgamma9/Vdelta2+ and Vdelta2-negative populations for bulk analysis. Many counts were recorded for this clone. Its antigen is not identified. The protein TCRdb gives is from a much larger clone and does not agree with this DNA's translation at residues 7 and 15, likely a read error; the protein shown here comes from the DNA. Trimming stripped 4 bases from V and 3 bases from J, with 30 bases between. The CDR3 extends over 20 amino acids. Germline values: CDR1 TSWWSYY, CDR2 QGS.

The sequence came from a pool of human donors (malaria-infected and uninfected, not separated). The V and J genes are TRDV1 and TRDJ1; D might be TRDD2 or TRDD3, each matching 7 bases. No J gene is reported in TCRdb; it was inferred here by comparing the DNA with germline. The source material was gamma-delta T cells from blood. The CDR3 spells CALGGSLFLLMGIVADKLIF. CDR3 DNA: TGTGCTCTTGGGGGGTCCCTTTTCCTACTCATGGGGATAGTAGCCGATAAACTCATCTTT.